The sequence of this TCR beta chain was determined in a study of read filtering for tumor transcriptome and immune sequencing. Study at large: After DNase treatment, RNA was made into whole-transcriptome libraries. General study points: Dropping single-read clonotypes raised IR-seq and RNA-seq shared-clonotype correlation. Compared with RNA-seq, IR-seq gave much higher clonotype depth and reliability.

The V gene's germline CDR1 is DFQATT and CDR2 SNEGSKA (reference sequence). V lost 0 bases and J lost 3, with 8 bases in between. This CDR3 has 13 amino acids. This library used 300 to 450 ng RNA and molecular barcoded adaptors spanning alpha/delta and beta/gamma chains. TCRdb processed the reads anew with MiXCR; each CDR3 protein has one entry. The table shows roughly 130,000 distinct CDR3 sequences, with around 13% occurring only once. This clonotype was observed many times. Its antigen is as yet unknown. This sequence was found in a donor aged 40 or over with multiple myeloma. Specimen: a population of CD138-negative cells sorted from bone marrow. This chain joins TRBV20-1 and TRBJ2-5; no reliable D call. For the CDR3, the DNA is TGCAGTGCTAGAGATCGGGCCAAAGAGACCCAGTACTTC. Translation gives CSARDRAKETQYF.